This T cell receptor (beta chain) was documented in a study of blood T cells in healthy people across ages. The authors ran a second PCR of roughly 7 to 11 cycles using a sample-barcoded 5' primer and a J-beta primer mix. Using its own MiXCR run on the 5' RACE reads, TCRdb lists one record per CDR3 protein. The sample shows 550,000 to 600,000 distinct CDR3 sequences, roughly 43% of them seen only once. The length of the CDR3 is 14 residues. From germline, CDR1 is LGHNA and CDR2 YNFKEQ. Trimming cost V 0 bases and J 3 bases, with 6 bases left between them. This clonotype was detected a few times. As yet, its antigen is unknown. General study findings and limits: Both naive CD4+ cell counts and diversity were greater in long-lived donors than in aged donors. Naive and antigen-experienced cells were not separated, limiting conclusive comparison.

The sequence came from a man older than 75 in good health. This chain connects TRBV4-2 to TRBJ2-4; D is perhaps TRBD2 (5 bases). Specimen: blood. The DNA for the CDR3 is TGTGCCAGCAGCCAAGATGCGGGCAAAAACATTCAGTACTTC. Translating it yields CASSQDAGKNIQYF.